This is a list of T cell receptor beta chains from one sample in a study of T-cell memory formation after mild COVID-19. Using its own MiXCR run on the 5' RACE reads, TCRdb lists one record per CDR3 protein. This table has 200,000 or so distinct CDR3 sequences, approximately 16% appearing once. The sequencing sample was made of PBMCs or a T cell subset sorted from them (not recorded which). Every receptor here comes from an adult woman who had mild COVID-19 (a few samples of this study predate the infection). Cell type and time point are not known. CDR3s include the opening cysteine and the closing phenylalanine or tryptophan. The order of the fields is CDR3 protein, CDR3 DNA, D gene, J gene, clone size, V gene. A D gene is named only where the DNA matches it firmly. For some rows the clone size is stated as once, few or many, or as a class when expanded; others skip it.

CSARDLVLAGGRTDTQYF | TGCAGTGCTAGAGATCTCGTCTTAGCGGGGGGACGCACAGATACGCAGTATTTT | TRBD2 | TRBJ2-3 | NA | TRBV20-1
CASSPGGYAEAFF | TGCGCCAGCAGCCCCGGAGGATACGCTGAAGCTTTCTTT | NA | TRBJ1-1 | NA | TRBV5-1
CASSLGGGVSGNTIYF | TGTGCCAGCAGCTTAGGTGGGGGGGTCTCTGGAAACACCATATATTTT | NA | TRBJ1-3 | NA | TRBV7-6
CASSPGGQVNEQFF | TGCGCCAGCAGCCCCGGGGGCCAGGTCAATGAGCAGTTCTTC | NA | TRBJ2-1 | NA | TRBV5-1
CASSLTLAGGSETQYF | TGCGCCAGCAGCTTGACTCTAGCGGGAGGCTCAGAGACCCAGTACTTC | TRBD2 | TRBJ2-5 | many | TRBV5-1
CASSESARGQYF | TGTGCCAGCAGTGAGTCGGCCAGGGGGCAGTACTTC | NA | TRBJ2-7 | few | TRBV6-1
CASSPRQESTDTQYF | TGTGCCAGCAGCCCCCGACAGGAATCCACAGATACGCAGTATTTT | NA | TRBJ2-3 | few | TRBV9
CASTYYQGPLHF | TGTGCCAGCACTTATTACCAGGGGCCCCTCCACTTT | NA | TRBJ1-6 | few | TRBV12-3/TRBV12-4
CASSEGPDHSYGYTF | TGTGCCAGCAGCGAGGGACCCGACCACTCCTATGGCTACACCTTC | NA | TRBJ1-2 | NA | TRBV5-1
CASSLGGQGFTGELFF | TGTGCCAGCAGCTTAGGGGGACAGGGGTTTACCGGGGAGCTGTTTTTT | TRBD1 | TRBJ2-2 | many | TRBV7-8
CASSGVSETQYF | TGTGCCAGCAGTGGGGTTTCGGAGACCCAGTACTTC | NA | TRBJ2-5 | NA | TRBV6-1
CASSLLAESGEQYF | TGTGCCAGCAGTCTCTTAGCGGAATCGGGCGAGCAGTACTTC | NA | TRBJ2-7 | few | TRBV6-2/TRBV6-3
CASSLGSVVLAKNIQYF | TGTGCCAGCAGTTTGGGTTCGGTCGTACTAGCCAAAAACATTCAGTACTTC | NA | TRBJ2-4 | many | TRBV28
CASSYSPFGTDTQYF | TGTGCCAGCAGTTATAGCCCCTTCGGTACAGATACGCAGTATTTT | NA | TRBJ2-3 | medium-sized | TRBV12-3/TRBV12-4
CASSVATTSGGLRPDTQYF | TGTGCCAGCAGCGTAGCTACGACTAGCGGGGGCCTTAGGCCAGATACGCAGTATTTT | TRBD2 | TRBJ2-3 | few | TRBV9
CASSTFSTDTQYF | TGTGCCAGCAGCACCTTTAGCACAGATACGCAGTATTTT | NA | TRBJ2-3 | NA | TRBV9
CSVRGIQETQYF | TGCAGCGTCCGGGGTATCCAAGAGACCCAGTACTTC | NA | TRBJ2-5 | NA | TRBV29-1
CASSHSVGGETQYF | TGTGCCAGCAGCCACAGTGTAGGTGGAGAGACCCAGTACTTC | NA | TRBJ2-5 | few | TRBV7-9
CASSSYLARGGNEQFF | TGTGCCAGCAGCTCGTATCTAGCTAGGGGGGGTAATGAGCAGTTCTTC | NA | TRBJ2-1 | many | TRBV11-3
CASSPRPSGQRDTQYF | TGTGCCAGCTCACCACGACCGAGCGGGCAGAGGGATACGCAGTATTTT | NA | TRBJ2-3 | NA | TRBV18
CASSQEGRGFAYTQYF | TGTGCCAGCAGCCAAGAAGGGCGCGGGTTTGCCTATACGCAGTATTTT | NA | TRBJ2-3 | few | TRBV3-1
CASSPTGKDTEAFF | TGCGCCAGCAGCCCGACAGGGAAGGACACTGAAGCTTTCTTT | TRBD1 | TRBJ1-1 | few | TRBV4-1
CASSPDSYGGYTF | TGTGCCAGCAGCCCAGACAGTTATGGAGGCTACACCTTC | NA | TRBJ1-2 | NA | TRBV7-9
CASSIRDYEQYF | TGTGCCAGTAGTATCAGGGACTACGAGCAGTACTTC | NA | TRBJ2-7 | NA | TRBV19
CASSLGPVGGATYEQYF | TGCGCCAGCAGCTTGGGGCCCGTTGGGGGTGCGACCTACGAGCAGTACTTC | NA | TRBJ2-7 | many | TRBV5-1
CASTLAGVTDTQYF | TGTGCCAGCACCCTAGCGGGGGTCACAGATACGCAGTATTTT | TRBD2 | TRBJ2-3 | few | TRBV7-9
CSARDRRNKHTDTQYF | TGCAGTGCTAGAGATCGCAGGAACAAGCACACAGATACGCAGTATTTT | NA | TRBJ2-3 | NA | TRBV20-1
CASSSTQGDGYTF | TGTGCCAGCAGCTCCACACAGGGGGATGGCTACACCTTC | TRBD1 | TRBJ1-2 | few | TRBV7-9
CAISLGQTEAFF | TGTGCCATCAGTCTTGGACAGACCGAAGCTTTCTTT | NA | TRBJ1-1 | NA | TRBV10-3
CASSLRLGQNDYGYTF | TGTGCCAGCAGCTTAAGACTGGGACAGAACGACTATGGCTACACCTTC | TRBD1 | TRBJ1-2 | NA | TRBV7-3
CASSLVTGTIPSTEAFF | TGTGCCAGCAGCTTGGTGACAGGGACGATACCCAGCACTGAAGCTTTCTTT | TRBD1 | TRBJ1-1 | NA | TRBV5-4
CASSYSSPGQGPYEQYF | TGTGCCAGCAGTTACTCAAGCCCGGGACAGGGGCCCTACGAGCAGTACTTC | TRBD1 | TRBJ2-7 | NA | TRBV6-5
CASRPDLTPETQYF | TGTGCCAGCAGGCCCGACCTGACCCCAGAGACCCAGTACTTC | NA | TRBJ2-5 | few | TRBV6-5
CAWIGLYTEAFF | TGTGCCTGGATTGGTTTGTACACTGAAGCTTTCTTT | NA | TRBJ1-1 | NA | TRBV30
CSAHTLAGRGDIQYF | TGCAGTGCTCATACTTTAGCGGGACGAGGCGACATTCAGTACTTC | TRBD2 | TRBJ2-4 | many | TRBV20-1
CASSLLYGGAEGANVLTF | TGCGCCAGCAGCCTCCTATACGGCGGGGCAGAGGGGGCCAACGTCCTGACTTTC | NA | TRBJ2-6 | few | TRBV5-1
CATSRDRASYEQYF | TGTGCCACCTCCCGGGACAGGGCATCCTACGAGCAGTACTTC | TRBD1 | TRBJ2-7 | few | TRBV19
CASSQGPTTYNEQFF | TGTGCCAGCAGTCAGGGGCCCACGACCTACAATGAGCAGTTCTTC | NA | TRBJ2-1 | few | TRBV7-2
CSVVEGGEQYF | TGCAGCGTTGTAGAGGGGGGCGAGCAGTACTTC | NA | TRBJ2-7 | NA | TRBV29-1
CSGQGGYGYTF | TGCAGCGGACAGGGCGGCTATGGCTACACCTTC | TRBD1 | TRBJ1-2 | few | TRBV29-1
CASSLDPSGSRREQFF | TGTGCCAGCAGCTTAGACCCTAGCGGGAGCCGCCGGGAGCAGTTCTTC | TRBD2 | TRBJ2-1 | NA | TRBV7-8
CASSPTGDRVYEQYF | TGTGCCAGCAGCCCCACCGGGGACAGGGTCTACGAGCAGTACTTC | TRBD1 | TRBJ2-7 | many | TRBV9
CASTREGSSYEQYF | TGTGCCAGCACCAGAGAAGGGAGCTCCTACGAGCAGTACTTC | NA | TRBJ2-7 | many | TRBV12-3/TRBV12-4
CSSSHTDTQYF | TGTTCCAGCAGCCATACAGATACGCAGTATTTT | NA | TRBJ2-3 | NA | TRBV14
CASARRLAGTNEQFF | TGTGCCAGCGCCCGGCGTCTAGCGGGGACGAATGAGCAGTTCTTC | TRBD2 | TRBJ2-1 | NA | TRBV6-1